Each of the 16 T cell receptor beta chains below was sequenced from the same sample in a study of response to subunit inactivated influenza vaccine. TCRdb reprocessed the RT-PCR reads via MiXCR and lists one record per CDR3 protein. This sample yields under 950,000 distinct CDR3 sequences, of which around 20% are seen a single time; approximately 10% belongs to the top ten. This material consisted of PBMCs from blood, taken around 5 days after vaccination. The receptors were sampled from a man aged 45-60 years who received an inactivated influenza vaccine.

This clonotype was detected only a few times. The chain carries TRBV7-2 and TRBJ2-5; the D call may be TRBD1 or TRBD2 (5 bases each). Germline CDR1 and CDR2: SGHTA and FQGNSA. V was cut by 0 bases and J by 2 bases, with 10 bases left in between. The CDR3 extends over 15 amino acids. Here the CDR3 DNA reads TGTGCCAGCAGCTTAGCGGGACGGAGACAAGAGACCCAGTACTTC. It codes for CASSLAGRRQETQYF.

The table lists this clonotype with many counts. The chain employs TRBV20-1 and TRBJ1-2; D not certain. The germline V and J ends were trimmed by 1 base and 4 bases, with 16 bases remaining between them. In germline, CDR1 is DFQATT, CDR2 SNEGSKA (reference sequence). This CDR3 region has 15 residues. CDR3 loop: CSARGRLGVSYGYTF. DNA of the CDR3: TGCAGTGCTAGAGGGAGGTTGGGTGTCAGCTATGGCTACACCTTC.

This clonotype turned up a few times. The genes are TRBV29-1 and TRBJ1-2; D not resolved. Germline lookup yields CDR1 SQVTM and CDR2 ANQGSEA. This CDR3 contains 12 residues. CDR3 sequence reads: CVGSGIDYGYTF. The CDR3, as DNA: TGCGTTGGGTCGGGAATAGACTATGGCTACACCTTC. The full variable domain, its missing parts supplied by reference TRBV29-1 and TRBJ1-2, is SAVISQKPSRDICQRGTSLTIQCQVDSQVTMMFWYRQQPGQSLTLIATANQGSEATYESGFVIDKFPISRPNLTFSTLTVSNMSPEDSSIYLCVGSGIDYGYTFGSGTRLTVV.

The V gene is TRBV7-9, the J gene TRBJ2-7, with 9 bases matching TRBD1. CDR3 length: 12 residues. The V and J ends lost 9 bases and 6 bases, in that order; junction bases with no gene match: 6. Germline CDR1 SEHNR, CDR2 FQNEAQ (reference sequence). CDR3 residues: CARSTGQGEQYF. In DNA, the CDR3 is TGTGCCAGAAGCACGGGACAGGGCGAGCAGTACTTC.

This clonotype came up a few times. The chain joins TRBV29-1 to TRBJ2-2; the match to TRBD1 covers 7 bases. The CDR3 extends over 16 amino acids. The germline gives CDR1 SQVTM, CDR2 ANQGSEA. The V segment lost 3 bases and the J segment 6 bases; nucleotides outside the gene matches: 13. CDR3: CSVDGDRLTGPGELFF. CDR3 sequence (DNA): TGCAGCGTTGACGGGGACAGACTTACCGGGCCCGGGGAGCTGTTTTTT.

In its sample, this clonotype was seen a few times. V is TRBV6-1 and J is TRBJ2-7, with 10 bases identical to TRBD1. J gave up 4 bases and V 5 bases, and 8 bases lay outside the gene matches. The CDR3 runs to 15 residues. Germline values: CDR1 MNHNS, CDR2 SASEGT. CDR3 residues: CASSRSGTGVYEQYF. The CDR3, as DNA: TGTGCCAGCAGTCGCTCCGGGACAGGGGTGTACGAGCAGTACTTC.

The V and J genes are TRBV15 and TRBJ2-7, with 8 bases that match TRBD1. The V gene end was trimmed by 3 bases and the J gene end by 4 bases; junction bases not matched to a gene: 5. CDR1 and CDR2 from the germline V gene are LNHNV and YYDKDF (reference sequence). The CDR3 totals 14 residues. CDR3 region: CATSSDRGLYEQYF. In DNA, the CDR3 is TGTGCCACCAGCAGTGACAGGGGTTTATACGAGCAGTACTTC.

Only a few counts were recorded for this clonotype. V and J are TRBV20-1 and TRBJ2-7, with 10 bases matching TRBD2. Trimming at V came to 6 bases and at J to 6 bases, leaving 11 bases not matched to a gene. This CDR3 has 14 residues. Per germline, CDR1 DFQATT and CDR2 SNEGSKA (reference sequence). For the CDR3, the DNA is TGCAGTGCCCCGAGCAAGCGGGAGGGTGGCGAGCAGTACTTC. Translation: CSAPSKREGGEQYF.

This clonotype was found many times. The chain joins TRBV5-8 to TRBJ2-1; unclear D gene. Germline CDR1 reads SGHTS; CDR2 reads YDEGEE. Trimming took 2 bases from V and 12 from J, leaving 9 bases between them. The CDR3 loop spans 11 amino acids. The CDR3 protein is CASSFVKVQFF. The CDR3 coding sequence is TGTGCCAGCAGCTTCGTGAAAGTGCAGTTCTTC. Combining the CDR3 with reference TRBV5-8 and TRBJ2-1 gives the whole variable domain EAGVTQSPTHLIKTRGQQATLRCSPISGHTSVYWYQQALGLGLQFLLWYDEGEERNRGNFPPRFSGRQFPNYSSELNVNALELEDSALYLCASSFVKVQFFGPGTRLTVL.

This clonotype turned up a few times. The V call is TRBV20-1, the J call TRBJ1-5; D gene ambiguous. Germline V gene data show CDR1 as DFQATT and CDR2 as SNEGSKA (reference sequence). Trimming left V 7 bases short and J 6 bases short, with 16 bases between. The CDR3 sequence is 13 residues long. In DNA, the CDR3 is TGCAGTGTCGGTCGTGGTTTTATTCAGCCCCAGCATTTT. This translates into CSVGRGFIQPQHF.

The chain uses TRBV20-1 and TRBJ2-5; 10 bases match TRBD1. Germline values: CDR1 DFQATT, CDR2 SNEGSKA (reference sequence). This CDR3 has 15 amino acids. The V and J ends lost 0 bases and 7 bases, in that order; junction bases with no gene match: 8. The CDR3 reads CSARDSRGQGTTQYF. The CDR3 DNA reads as TGCAGTGCTAGAGATTCCAGGGGACAGGGGACGACCCAGTACTTC.

This clonotype turned up a few times. The rearrangement uses TRBV28 and TRBJ1-6; perhaps TRBD1 as D (6 bases). CDR1 MDHEN and CDR2 SYDVKM come from the germline V gene. Deletions cut 1 base from V and 10 bases from J, with 14 bases between. This CDR3 comprises 15 residues. The CDR3 DNA is TGTGCCAGCAGTTTATCCCAGGGGTCCGGGTCACCCCTCCACTTT. Residues: CASSLSQGSGSPLHF. Based on the CDR3 plus reference TRBV28 and TRBJ1-6, the full variable domain is DVKVTQSSRYLVKRTGEKVFLECVQDMDHENMFWYRQDPGLGLRLIYFSYDVKMKEKGDIPEGYSVSREKKERFSLILESASTNQTSMYLCASSLSQGSGSPLHFGNGTRLTVT.

V and J are TRBV5-1 and TRBJ2-1, with a weak D call TRBD2 (5 bases). Germline V gene sequence: CDR1 SGHRS, CDR2 YFSETQ. This CDR3 has 16 amino acids. V gave up 4 bases and J gave up 1 base, with 15 bases separating them. The CDR3, as DNA: TGCGCCAGCAGCCTAGATCTAGCTTGGTCCTACAATGAGCAGTTCTTC. Amino acids: CASSLDLAWSYNEQFF.

This clonotype was seen more than once but under ten times. This rearrangement joins TRBV15 to TRBJ2-1, with D perhaps TRBD1 (5 bases). The CDR3 runs to 13 residues. Germline V gene data show CDR1 as LNHNV and CDR2 as YYDKDF (reference sequence). V lost 5 bases and J lost 2, with 7 bases in between. As DNA, the CDR3 is TGTGCCACCAGCGGACAAACCTACAATGAGCAGTTCTTC. Encoded protein: CATSGQTYNEQFF.

This clonotype came up a few times. V is TRBV7-9 and J is TRBJ2-1, with TRBD2 matching over 10 bases. Trimming at V came to 5 bases and at J to 4 bases, leaving 8 bases not matched to a gene. Per germline, CDR1 SEHNR and CDR2 FQNEAQ (reference sequence). The CDR3 runs 16 residues. The CDR3 DNA follows: TGTGCCAGCAGCCCAGCGGGAGGGCCGATGTACAATGAGCAGTTCTTC. The encoded protein is CASSPAGGPMYNEQFF.

V is TRBV28 and J is TRBJ1-5; 8 nucleotides agree with TRBD1. The germline gives CDR1 MDHEN, CDR2 SYDVKM. The CDR3 contains 16 residues. Trimming removed 5 bases from V and 0 bases from J; junction bases left unmatched: 6. CDR3 DNA sequence: TGTGCCAGCAGTCCCTGGACAGGGTATAGCAATCAGCCCCAGCATTTT. This encodes CASSPWTGYSNQPQHF.